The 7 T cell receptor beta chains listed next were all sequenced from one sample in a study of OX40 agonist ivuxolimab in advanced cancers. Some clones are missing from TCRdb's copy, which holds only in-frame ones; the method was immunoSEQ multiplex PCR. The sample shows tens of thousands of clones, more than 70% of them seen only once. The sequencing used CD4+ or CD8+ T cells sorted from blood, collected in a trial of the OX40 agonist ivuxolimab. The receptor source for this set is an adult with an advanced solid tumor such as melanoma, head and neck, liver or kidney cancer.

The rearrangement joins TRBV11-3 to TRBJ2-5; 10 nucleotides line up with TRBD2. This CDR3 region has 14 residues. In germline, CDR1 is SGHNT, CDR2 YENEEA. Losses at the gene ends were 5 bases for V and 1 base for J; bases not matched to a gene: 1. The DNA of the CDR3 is TGTGCCAGCAGCCGGACTAGCGGCCAAGAGACCCAGTACTTC. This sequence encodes CASSRTSGQETQYF.

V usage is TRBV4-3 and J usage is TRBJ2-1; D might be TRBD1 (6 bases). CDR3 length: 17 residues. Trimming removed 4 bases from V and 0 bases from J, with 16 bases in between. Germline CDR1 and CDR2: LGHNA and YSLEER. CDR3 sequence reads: CASSPQMTGSSYNEQFF. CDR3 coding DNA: TGCGCCAGCAGCCCCCAAATGACAGGTAGCTCCTACAATGAGCAGTTCTTC.

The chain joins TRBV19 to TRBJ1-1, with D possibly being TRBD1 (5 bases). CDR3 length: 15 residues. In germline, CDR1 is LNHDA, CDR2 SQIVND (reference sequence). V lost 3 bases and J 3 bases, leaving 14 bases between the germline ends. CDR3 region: CASSIRRLGDTEAFF. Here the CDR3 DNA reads TGTGCCAGTAGTATTCGTAGATTGGGGGACACTGAAGCTTTCTTT.

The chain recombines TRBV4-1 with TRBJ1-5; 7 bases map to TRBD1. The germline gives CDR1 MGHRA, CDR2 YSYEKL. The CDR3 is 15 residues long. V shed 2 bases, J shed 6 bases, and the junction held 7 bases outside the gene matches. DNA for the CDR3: TGCGCCAGCAGCCAAAGTGACAGGGTATTTCAGCCCCAGCATTTT. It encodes CASSQSDRVFQPQHF.

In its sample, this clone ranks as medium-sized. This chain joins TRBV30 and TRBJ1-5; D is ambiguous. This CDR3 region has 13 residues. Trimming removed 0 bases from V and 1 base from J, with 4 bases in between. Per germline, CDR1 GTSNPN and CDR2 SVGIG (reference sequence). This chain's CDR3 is CAWSVTSNQPQHF. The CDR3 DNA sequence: TGTGCCTGGAGTGTAACCAGCAATCAGCCCCAGCATTTT.

DNA of the CDR3: TGTGCCAGCAGTGGGCAGGGTTACAATGAGCAGTTCTTC. Translation gives CASSGQGYNEQFF. This rearrangement joins TRBV2 to TRBJ2-1; D possibly corresponds to TRBD1 (5 bases). This CDR3 is 13 amino acids long. Germline V gene lookup returns CDR1 SNHLY and CDR2 FYNNEI. V was trimmed by 4 bases and J by 4 bases, leaving 8 bases between them.

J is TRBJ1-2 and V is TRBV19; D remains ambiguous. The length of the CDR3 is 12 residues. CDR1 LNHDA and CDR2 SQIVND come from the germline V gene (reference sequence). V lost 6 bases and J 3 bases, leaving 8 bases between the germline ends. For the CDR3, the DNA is TGTGCCAGTAGAATCTTAGACTATGGCTACACCTTC. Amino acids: CASRILDYGYTF. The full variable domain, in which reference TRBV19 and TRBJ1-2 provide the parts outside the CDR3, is DGGITQSPKYLFRKEGQNVTLSCEQNLNHDAMYWYRQDPGQGLRLIYYSQIVNDFQKGDIAEGYSVSREKKESFPLTVTSAQKNPTAFYLCASRILDYGYTFGSGTRLTVV.